This T cell receptor (beta chain) appears in the sequencing data of a study of T cell repertoires in cytomegalovirus infection (dated by TCRdb to about 2019). Looking at the study overall: The HLA type of each donor mattered for the analysis, because public TCR beta signatures pointed to carriage of CMV infection along with the matching HLA type.

The instrument was an Illumina HiSeq 1500. The public reads were run again by TCRdb, first through fastp at Q25 and then through MiXCR, and only productive beta chains were kept. Rows with one shared CDR3 protein collapse into an entry with the most common genes and DNA. Recorded for this sample are about 600,000 distinct CDR3 sequences; roughly a quarter of them occurred a single time. The ten biggest clones cover around 7.6% of the sample. In this sample, this clonotype turned up a few times. Its antigen is still unknown. The input lacks base qualities; no much larger clone sits a single base away. The investigation overall reported the following: The ex vivo response was dominated by HLA-C-restricted CMV-specific TCR beta clonotypes, which also provided the single most frequent clonotype in two of eight donors. Carriers of CMV infection plus the relevant HLA type were discriminated by the cumulative frequency of public TCR beta family members in the study cohort and in an independent approximately 360-donor cohort.

The origin of this receptor is a human donor in good health (CMV status not recorded). Some clones in this sample may be carry-over from other donors' samples. The sequenced sample was CD8+ T cells from PBMCs.

The CDR3 region reads CASSSHPSGIRGRGYGYTF. The nucleotide sequence is TGTGCCAGCAGCTCCCACCCCTCCGGGATCCGGGGGCGCGGCTATGGCTACACCTTC. The chain joins TRBV7-3 to TRBJ1-2; TRBD1 could be the D gene, as 6 bases match. Its CDR3 holds 19 amino acids, cysteine through phenylalanine. Only the CDR3 part of the read is kept: 57 bases, read in frame from the first base. Looking up the germline V gene yields CDR1 SGHTA and CDR2 FQGTGA. Trimming costs V 4 bases and J 4 bases, and their ends lie 28 bases apart. The full variable domain, with segments outside the CDR3 supplied by the reference TRBV7-3 and TRBJ1-2 proteins, appears as GAGVSQTPSNKVTEKGKYVELRCDPISGHTALYWYRQSLGQGPEFLIYFQGTGAADDSGLPNDRFFAVRPEGSVSTLKIQRTERGDSAVYLCASSSHPSGIRGRGYGYTFGSGTRLTVV.